This T cell receptor (beta chain) is drawn from a study of T cell clonality in common variable immunodeficiency. Some clones are missing from TCRdb's copy, which holds only in-frame ones; the method was immunoSEQ multiplex PCR. Listed here are some 50,000 clones without any singletons, the top ten holding around 1.8%. Donors gave roughly 4.5 to 9 ml heparinized peripheral whole blood. With regard to this clone: What it binds is not known. The observed sequence ends 3 residues before the CDR3 terminus, with the missing tail filled in from the germline J gene.

Findings of the study overall: Compared with controls, CVID subjects had fewer shared TCRbeta clones. In common variable immunodeficiency, TCR beta chains reportedly carried fewer deletions and N-nucleotide insertions.

In germline, CDR1 is LNHDA, CDR2 SQIVND (reference sequence). Unmatched junction bases numbered 3, after V lost 4 bases and J lost 7 bases. This CDR3 is built from 15 residues. V usage is TRBV19 and J usage is TRBJ1-6, with 11 nucleotides matching TRBD1. Sequencing input: peripheral blood mononuclear cells. This receptor was taken from a person aged 18 to 75 in good health. The DNA read from the CDR3 is TGTGCCAGTAGTACATGGGACAGGGGGAATTCACCC. Translation gives CASSTWDRGNSP. The complete CDR3 sequence is CASSTWDRGNSPLHF.